The 19 T cell receptor beta chains below were found in one sample sequenced in a study of blood T cell repertoires in COVID-19 (dated by TCRdb to 2019 to 2021). Receptor libraries were prepared by the immunoSEQ multiplex PCR assay. Sourced from immuneACCESS, this table was stored by TCRdb with only in-frame sequences that have V and J called. A share of the clones is absent; for the studies checked, an unresolved V gene accounts for under half, and the remainder has no known explanation. The sample yields around 150,000 clones; around 81% were counted once. Of the sample, over 7.5% is held by the ten largest clones. Specimen: peripheral blood. The receptors were gathered from a woman in her sixties with active or convalescent COVID-19.

The chain carries TRBV10-3 and TRBJ1-1; no reliable D call. This CDR3 is built from 14 residues. The V end was cut by 3 bases, the J end by 5 bases, with 13 bases between. Germline V gene data show CDR1 as ENHRY and CDR2 as SYGVKD. The CDR3: CAISEQIGTTEAFF. The CDR3, as DNA: TGTGCCATCAGTGAACAGATTGGAACAACTGAAGCTTTCTTT.

The V gene is TRBV6-5, the J gene TRBJ1-6; TRBD1 might be the D (6 bases). CDR3 length: 15 amino acids. CDR1 is MNHEY, CDR2 SVGAGI, per germline. V shed 0 bases and J shed 7 bases, with 10 bases lying between them. CDR3 DNA: TGTGCCAGCAGTTACTCGGAGCAGGGGAATTCACCCCTCCACTTT. Translated, it gives CASSYSEQGNSPLHF.

In this sample, this clone turned up once. CDR3 residues: CASNPAAVTNTGELFF. The CDR3 region has the DNA TGTGCCAGCAACCCTGCGGCTGTGACGAACACCGGGGAGCTGTTTTTT. This sequence joins TRBV7-2 and TRBJ2-2; the D is unclear. CDR3 length equals 16 residues. The germline gives CDR1 SGHTA, CDR2 FQGNSA. V lost 7 bases and J 0 bases, leaving 15 bases between the germline ends.

The rearrangement joins TRBV11-2 to TRBJ2-3, with D perhaps TRBD2 (5 bases). This CDR3 has 14 amino acids. V shed 2 bases and J shed 5 bases, with 11 bases lying between them. CDR1 is SGHAT, CDR2 FQNNGV, per germline. The CDR3 is CASSLLRAEDTQYF. The CDR3 DNA follows: TGTGCCAGCAGCTTACTCCGAGCGGAAGATACGCAGTATTTT.

The chain carries TRBV5-4 and TRBJ2-7; no firm D call. Trimming pared 0 bases from V and 3 bases from J, leaving 7 bases between. Germline V CDR1 and CDR2: SGHNT, YYREEE (reference sequence). The CDR3 totals 13 residues. This CDR3 is CASSLGLVYEQYF. CDR3 nucleotide sequence: TGTGCCAGCAGCTTGGGTCTTGTCTACGAGCAGTACTTC.

The chain couples TRBV28 to TRBJ1-2, with 9 bases aligning to TRBD1. This CDR3 has 14 amino acids. The J segment lost 7 bases and the V segment lost 6 bases, leaving 9 bases of the junction unmatched. The germline gives CDR1 MDHEN, CDR2 SYDVKM. The CDR3 nucleotides are TGTGCCAGCAGCCCAGCGGGACAGGGAATTGGCTACACCTTC. It translates to CASSPAGQGIGYTF.

This clone was seen more than once but under ten times. This sequence joins TRBV7-2 and TRBJ1-1; possibly TRBD1 for D (5 bases). The CDR3 has 15 residues. Trimming removed 5 bases at V and 1 base at J, with 14 bases between. Germline-derived CDR1 and CDR2 are SGHTA and FQGNSA. The CDR3 sequence is CASSRPSTGNTEAFF. Written as DNA, the CDR3 is TGTGCCAGCAGCCGCCCCTCAACAGGGAACACTGAAGCTTTCTTT.

This clone was observed a handful of times. The chain has TRBV19 and TRBJ2-5; unclear D gene. Germline CDR1 reads LNHDA; CDR2 reads SQIVND (reference sequence). V was cut by 3 bases and J by 6 bases, with 14 bases left in between. This CDR3 has 14 amino acids. The CDR3 region is CASSITGHEKTQYF. CDR3 sequence (DNA): TGTGCCAGTAGTATCACTGGGCACGAAAAGACCCAGTACTTC.

The rearrangement joins TRBV29-1 to TRBJ2-7, with TRBD2 as a possible D gene (6 bases). The V end was cut by 2 bases, the J end by 7 bases, with 15 bases between. From germline, CDR1 is SQVTM and CDR2 ANQGSEA. The CDR3 loop spans 13 amino acids. CDR3 loop: CSVETGEVLEQYF. DNA of the CDR3: TGCAGCGTTGAAACGGGAGAGGTGTTGGAGCAGTACTTC.

J is TRBJ2-1 and V is TRBV12-5, with TRBD2 matching 7 bases. The CDR3 runs to 17 residues. Germline-derived CDR1 and CDR2 are LGHNT and FRNRAP. The V gene end was trimmed by 6 bases and the J gene end by 0 bases; junction bases not matched to a gene: 11. The CDR3 DNA sequence: TGTGCTAGTGGGAACCCGGTGGGGGGGAGCTCCTACAATGAGCAGTTCTTC. Translating it yields CASGNPVGGSSYNEQFF.

This clone was detected only once. The DNA of the CDR3 is TGCGCCAGCAGCTACGGGGGGGCCTACAATGAGCAGTTCTTC. This codes for CASSYGGAYNEQFF. The V and J genes are TRBV5-1 and TRBJ2-1; 8 bases are shared with TRBD2. There are 14 residues in the CDR3. J gave up 2 bases and V 3 bases, and 1 base lay outside the gene matches. Germline CDR1 and CDR2: SGHRS and YFSETQ.

This chain connects TRBV5-4 to TRBJ1-6; the match to TRBD1 covers 8 bases. This CDR3 is 16 amino acids long. Germline V gene sequence: CDR1 SGHNT, CDR2 YYREEE (reference sequence). J was trimmed by 0 bases and V by 5 bases; bases with no gene match: 4. Here the CDR3 reads CASSRDRSSYNSPLHF. CDR3 nucleotide sequence: TGTGCCAGCAGTCGGGACAGGAGCTCCTATAATTCACCCCTCCACTTT. Full variable domain (missing parts from reference TRBV5-4 and TRBJ1-6): ETGVTQSPTHLIKTRGQQVTLRCSSQSGHNTVSWYQQALGQGPQFIFQYYREEENGRGNFPPRFSGLQFPNYSSELNVNALELDDSALYLCASSRDRSSYNSPLHFGNGTRLTVT.

The gene calls are TRBV28 and TRBJ2-7; TRBD2 is a possible D gene (5 bases). Germline V gene lookup returns CDR1 MDHEN and CDR2 SYDVKM. The CDR3 sequence is 14 residues long. The germline V and J ends were trimmed by 5 bases and 3 bases, with 14 bases remaining between them. The CDR3, as DNA: TGTGCCAGCAGTCCCCCCGGGCGGGTCTACGAGCAGTACTTC. This encodes CASSPPGRVYEQYF.

V and J are TRBV2 and TRBJ1-2, with D unclear. Trimming took off 6 bases at V and 4 bases at J, with 15 bases between the two ends. The CDR3 is made up of 14 amino acids. Germline V gene data show CDR1 as SNHLY and CDR2 as FYNNEI. CDR3 nucleotide sequence: TGTGCCAGCAGGGCATCCAGAAGTGGCTATGGCTACACCTTC. Translating gives CASRASRSGYGYTF.

The CDR3: CASSSDRGSDTQYF. The DNA of the CDR3 is TGTGCCAGCAGTTCGGACAGGGGTTCAGATACGCAGTATTTT. The chain uses TRBV28 and TRBJ2-3; the match to TRBD1 covers 9 bases. J gave up 4 bases and V 4 bases, and 3 bases lay outside the gene matches. The CDR3 extends over 14 amino acids. In germline, CDR1 is MDHEN, CDR2 SYDVKM.

CDR3 in amino acids: CATSDLFGHGYTF. CDR3 nucleotide sequence: TGTGCCACCAGTGATTTGTTTGGCCATGGCTACACCTTC. The V and J genes are TRBV24-1 and TRBJ1-2; unclear D gene. The CDR3 is 13 amino acids. Per germline, CDR1 KGHDR and CDR2 SFDVKD. The V end was cut by 0 bases, the J end by 6 bases, with 7 bases between.

CDR3 amino acids: CASSGSLVSYEQYF. The DNA of the CDR3 is TGTGCCAGTAGCGGGAGTCTAGTCTCCTACGAGCAGTACTTC. The gene calls are TRBV19 and TRBJ2-7; tentatively, D is TRBD2 (6 bases). The V gene's germline CDR1 is LNHDA and CDR2 SQIVND (reference sequence). The CDR3 spans 14 residues. The V gene lost 6 bases and the J gene lost 0 bases, with 12 bases spanning the gap.

This chain uses TRBV2 with TRBJ2-7; possible D gene TRBD2, 6 bases. Between the trimmed V and J ends, which lost 2 bases and 4 bases, there was a span of 15 bases. This CDR3 has 15 amino acids. Germline CDR1 is SNHLY and CDR2 is FYNNEI. This CDR3 reads CASSELGISGYEQYF. The CDR3 region has the DNA TGTGCCAGCAGTGAATTAGGTATTAGCGGATACGAGCAGTACTTC.

This clone was seen only once. V usage is TRBV27 and J usage is TRBJ1-2; the D gene is possibly TRBD1 (6 bases). The V end lost 6 bases, the J end lost 6 bases, and 14 bases lay between the germline ends. The length of the CDR3 is 13 residues. Per germline, CDR1 MNHEY and CDR2 SMNVEV (reference sequence). Here the CDR3 DNA reads TGTGCCAGCAGAAGTAACAACAGGGATGGCTACACCTTC. Translation gives CASRSNNRDGYTF.